This entry concerns a single T cell receptor beta chain. These data originate in a study of cytomegalovirus exposure and HLA in healthy donors. PCR amplification relied on 60 Vbeta primers (plus 13 Jbeta primers). Method: immunoSEQ multiplex PCR; TCRdb's copy keeps in-frame clones and lacks some. Among 170,000 or so clones listed, roughly 78% were seen once. The CDR3 has 16 residues. J gave up 7 bases and V 3 bases, and 14 bases lay outside the gene matches. From germline, CDR1 is GTSNPN and CDR2 SVGIG (reference sequence). This clonotype was sampled from a woman in her forties or fifties in good health and CMV-seropositive. The chain combines TRBV30 with TRBJ1-4; 7 bases map to TRBD1. Sequencing used PBMCs. CDR3 region: CAWRGTALARIEKLFF. DNA of the CDR3: TGTGCCTGGAGGGGGACAGCCCTCGCGCGGATTGAAAAACTGTTTTTT.